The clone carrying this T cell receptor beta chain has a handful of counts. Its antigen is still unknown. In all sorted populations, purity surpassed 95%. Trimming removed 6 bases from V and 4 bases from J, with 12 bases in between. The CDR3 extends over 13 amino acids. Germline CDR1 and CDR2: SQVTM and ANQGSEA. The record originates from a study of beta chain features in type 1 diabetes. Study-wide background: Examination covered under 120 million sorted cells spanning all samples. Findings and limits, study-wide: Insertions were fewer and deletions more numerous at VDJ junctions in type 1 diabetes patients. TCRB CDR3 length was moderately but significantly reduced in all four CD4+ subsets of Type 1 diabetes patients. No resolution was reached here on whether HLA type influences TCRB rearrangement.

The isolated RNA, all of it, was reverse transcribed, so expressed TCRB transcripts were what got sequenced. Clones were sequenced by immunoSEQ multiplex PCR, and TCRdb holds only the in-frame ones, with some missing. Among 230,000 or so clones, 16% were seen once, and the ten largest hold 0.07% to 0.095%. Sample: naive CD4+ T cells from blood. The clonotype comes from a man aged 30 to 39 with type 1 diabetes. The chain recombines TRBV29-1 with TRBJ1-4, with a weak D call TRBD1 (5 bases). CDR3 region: CSVRGGDNEKLFF. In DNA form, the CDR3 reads TGCAGCGTCCGTGGGGGGGATAATGAAAAACTGTTTTTT.